These T cell receptor beta chains were read from a single sample in a study of cytomegalovirus exposure and HLA in healthy donors. Profiled with immunoSEQ multiplex PCR; TCRdb holds only in-frame clones, not every one. Among about 160,000 clones listed, approximately 80% were seen once. Material for sequencing was PBMCs. These receptors were obtained from a male donor in good health and CMV-seronegative. Each CDR3 is given with its conserved first and last residue. D genes are given only for firm matches.

v_gene	d_gene	j_gene	CDR3aa
TRBV4-2	NA	TRBJ1-1	CASSQPGTSNTEAFF
TRBV5-4	NA	TRBJ1-1	CASSSDITLNTEAFF
TRBV28	TRBD1	TRBJ1-2	CASSLNRGINYGYTF
TRBV7-8	NA	TRBJ1-2	CASRPQGEYNGYTF
TRBV4-3	NA	TRBJ2-2	CASSQYSQGKTGELFF
TRBV28	NA	TRBJ1-2	CASRTGNYGYTF
TRBV27	TRBD1	TRBJ2-6	CASSRTGTGLAGANVLTF
TRBV5-5	NA	TRBJ1-3	CASSLESARSNTIYF
TRBV27	NA	TRBJ1-4	CASSGGATNEKLFF
TRBV30	NA	TRBJ1-5	CAWSAPGTNNQPQHF
TRBV7-3	NA	TRBJ2-5	CASSLTHSGGTQYF
TRBV15	NA	TRBJ2-1	CATSPIVDEQFF
TRBV28	TRBD2	TRBJ2-7	CASSIAGVTYEQYF
TRBV2	TRBD1	TRBJ2-1	CASSTGAYNEQFF